These 29 T cell receptor beta chains originate from one sample sequenced in a study of blood T cell repertoires in COVID-19. Generated by immunoSEQ multiplex PCR, the TCRdb table keeps only in-frame clones and is missing some. The sample holds 300,000 to 400,000 clones; roughly 87% are singletons and the top ten take over 0.8%. The sequenced sample was PBMCs or T cells enriched from blood (not recorded which). The receptors derive from a woman aged 25 to 45 who had recovered from COVID-19.

The gene calls are TRBV6-2 or TRBV6-3 and TRBJ1-5; a weak D match, TRBD1 (5 bases). This CDR3 spans 17 amino acids. V was pared by 4 bases and J by 0 bases, with 16 bases between. Germline lookup yields CDR1 MNHEY and CDR2 SVGEGT. CDR3: CASSSTKDKDSNQPQHF. The CDR3 coding sequence is TGTGCCAGCAGTTCCACTAAGGACAAGGATAGCAATCAGCCCCAGCATTTT.

The chain links TRBV9 to TRBJ2-3; a possible D gene is TRBD2 (7 bases). The CDR3 is 15 amino acids. Per the germline V gene, CDR1 is SGDLS and CDR2 is YYNGEE. Trimming left V 0 bases short and J 4 bases short, with 12 bases between. This CDR3 is CASSVAGGPPDTQYF. Here the CDR3 DNA reads TGTGCCAGCAGCGTAGCGGGGGGCCCCCCAGATACGCAGTATTTT. Full variable domain (remainder filled in from reference TRBV9 and TRBJ2-3): DSGVTQTPKHLITATGQRVTLRCSPRSGDLSVYWYQQSLDQGLQFLIQYYNGEERAKGNILERFSAQQFPDLHSELNLSSLELGDSALYFCASSVAGGPPDTQYFGPGTRLTVL.

The gene calls are TRBV9 and TRBJ1-1, with D possibly matching TRBD1 (5 bases). Germline CDR1 SGDLS, CDR2 YYNGEE. The ends were cut back, 2 bases at V and 7 bases at J, with 12 bases in the middle. The CDR3 runs 13 residues. The CDR3 loop reads CASSVTQGGEAFF. The CDR3 DNA reads TGTGCCAGCAGCGTGACCCAGGGCGGTGAAGCTTTCTTT.

The chain carries TRBV10-3 and TRBJ2-1; TRBD2 agrees at 12 bases. Per the germline V gene, CDR1 is ENHRY and CDR2 is SYGVKD. This CDR3 is 16 amino acids long. V dropped 5 bases and J dropped 4; count of bases not matched to a gene: 6. CDR3 amino acids: CAISTRTSGAYNEQFF. In DNA form, the CDR3 reads TGTGCCATCAGTACCCGGACTAGCGGGGCTTACAATGAGCAGTTCTTC.

The V gene is TRBV7-2, the J gene TRBJ1-6; maybe TRBD1 (6 bases). Trimming removed 5 bases at V and 7 bases at J, with 15 bases between. Germline V gene sequence: CDR1 SGHTA, CDR2 FQGNSA. The CDR3 has 15 residues. The CDR3 region has the DNA TGTGCCAGCAGCCCCCGGACAGCGGCAAATTCACCCCTCCACTTT. Protein sequence: CASSPRTAANSPLHF.

V is TRBV5-1 and J is TRBJ2-1, with D perhaps TRBD1 (5 bases). Germline V gene sequence: CDR1 SGHRS, CDR2 YFSETQ. CDR3 length equals 14 residues. Trimming pared 5 bases from V and 3 bases from J, leaving 12 bases between. CDR3 bases: TGCGCCAGCAGACCAGGGCAGCTCTACAATGAGCAGTTCTTC. The encoded protein is CASRPGQLYNEQFF.

The chain carries TRBV27 and TRBJ1-2, with D possibly matching TRBD1 (5 bases). CDR3 size: 11 residues. Germline lookup yields CDR1 MNHEY and CDR2 SMNVEV (reference sequence). V was trimmed by 5 bases and J by 7 bases, leaving 8 bases between them. The CDR3 sequence: CASSGRGGYTF. In DNA form, the CDR3 reads TGTGCCAGCAGTGGAAGGGGTGGCTACACCTTC.

The chain joins TRBV28 to TRBJ2-3; 8 nucleotides agree with TRBD1. This CDR3 comprises 15 residues. Per germline, CDR1 MDHEN and CDR2 SYDVKM. V was pared by 2 bases and J by 5 bases, with 6 bases of the junction left unmatched. The CDR3 reads CASSLPQGAGDTQYF. The CDR3 DNA reads as TGTGCCAGCAGTTTACCTCAGGGGGCTGGAGATACGCAGTATTTT.

The chain joins TRBV18 to TRBJ2-6; the match to TRBD1 covers 8 bases. The germline CDR1 and CDR2 sequences are KGHSH and LQKENI. The junction had 5 bases not matched to a gene; V was cut back by 4 bases and J by 0 bases. The CDR3 length is 17 residues. The CDR3 bases are TGTGCCAGCTCACTTCGGGACAGGCACTCTGGGGCCAACGTCCTGACTTTC. The encoded protein is CASSLRDRHSGANVLTF.

This rearrangement joins TRBV4-3 to TRBJ1-4, with a weak D call TRBD1 (5 bases). Germline CDR1 reads LGHNA; CDR2 reads YSLEER. Trimming took 0 bases from V and 10 from J, leaving 6 bases between them. CDR3 size: 12 residues. Here the CDR3 DNA reads TGCGCCAGCAGCCAAGATAGGGGAAAACTGTTTTTT. Residues: CASSQDRGKLFF.

The chain couples TRBV5-7 to TRBJ1-2, with D possibly being TRBD1 (5 bases). TRBV5-7 is an ORF; its function is uncertain. This CDR3 comprises 14 residues. Trimming stripped 4 bases from V and 4 bases from J, with 14 bases between. The CDR3 DNA is TGTGCCAGCAGCCTGGGACCGACTCTCTATGGCTACACCTTC. It encodes CASSLGPTLYGYTF.

The chain combines TRBV9 with TRBJ1-1; 9 bases match TRBD1. CDR1 is SGDLS and CDR2 is YYNGEE in the germline V gene. This CDR3 is 15 amino acids long. The trim removed 3 bases at V and 4 bases at J, leaving 7 bases unmatched. CDR3 bases: TGTGCCAGCAGCGCATCCGGGACAGGGCCCACTGAAGCTTTCTTT. Its translation is CASSASGTGPTEAFF.

The J gene is TRBJ2-5, the V gene TRBV2; 14 bases fit TRBD2. CDR1 is SNHLY, CDR2 FYNNEI, per germline. The CDR3 runs 16 residues. V shed 11 bases and J 5 bases; nucleotides not matched to a gene: 13. CDR3 nucleotide sequence: TGTGCCTACGCAGGGGGGACTAGCGGGGGCTCGGAGACCCAGTACTTC. The encoded protein is CAYAGGTSGGSETQYF.

As DNA, the CDR3 is TGTGCCAGCAGCCCTCCAGGGGTGTACCGCAACACTGAAGCTTTCTTT. It encodes CASSPPGVYRNTEAFF. The chain has TRBV5-6 and TRBJ1-1; a weak D match, TRBD1 (6 bases). The CDR3 consists of 16 residues. Between the trimmed V and J ends, which lost 4 bases and 2 bases, there was a span of 18 bases. Germline CDR1 SGHDT, CDR2 YYEEEE.

V gene TRBV27 combines with J gene TRBJ1-1; 7 bases are shared with TRBD1. J was trimmed by 4 bases and V by 7 bases; bases with no gene match: 9. The CDR3 extends over 14 amino acids. The germline CDR1 and CDR2 sequences are MNHEY and SMNVEV (reference sequence). This CDR3 is CASTRAGGSTEAFF. CDR3 DNA: TGTGCCAGCACCCGGGCAGGGGGATCCACTGAAGCTTTCTTT.

The gene calls are TRBV20-1 and TRBJ1-1; D is possibly TRBD1 (6 bases). There are 17 residues in the CDR3. Germline V lookup: CDR1 DFQATT, CDR2 SNEGSKA (reference sequence). V lost 3 bases and J 5 bases, leaving 25 bases between the germline ends. This CDR3 is CSASPQGIAGVWTEAFF. The CDR3 bases are TGCAGTGCTAGTCCTCAGGGGATCGCAGGGGTATGGACTGAAGCTTTCTTT.

The V gene is TRBV5-4, the J gene TRBJ2-5; 11 nucleotides line up with TRBD1. Germline-derived CDR1 and CDR2 are SGHNT and YYREEE (reference sequence). V shed 3 bases, J shed 5 bases, and the junction held 3 bases outside the gene matches. The CDR3 spans 14 residues. CDR3 coding DNA: TGTGCCAGCAGCTGGGACAGGGGGGGGGAGACCCAGTACTTC. Translation gives CASSWDRGGETQYF.

The chain combines TRBV3-1 (or the pseudogene TRBV3-2) with TRBJ1-1; 10 bases map to TRBD1. CDR3 size: 14 residues. Per germline, CDR1 LGHDT and CDR2 YNNKEL (reference sequence). The V and J ends lost 5 bases and 5 bases, in that order; junction bases with no gene match: 5. The CDR3 reads CASSFGQGETEAFF. The CDR3 DNA reads as TGTGCCAGCAGCTTTGGACAGGGGGAAACTGAAGCTTTCTTT.

This clone was detected once. The V gene is TRBV6-5, the J gene TRBJ1-2, with D hard to call. The CDR3 totals 15 residues. V lost 2 bases and J 1 base, leaving 11 bases between the germline ends. The germline gives CDR1 MNHEY, CDR2 SVGAGI. The CDR3 sequence is CASSYAAVDNYGYTF. The CDR3 DNA follows: TGTGCCAGCAGTTACGCGGCAGTAGATAACTATGGCTACACCTTC.

The rearrangement joins TRBV30 to TRBJ1-5; TRBD1 matches at 9 bases. CDR3 size: 13 residues. Germline loops: CDR1 GTSNPN, CDR2 SVGIG (reference sequence). With V trimmed by 1 base and J by 5 bases, 0 bases remained unmatched. CDR3 coding DNA: TGTGCCTGGAGTGGGACAGGGGATCAGCCCCAGCATTTT. It is translated as CAWSGTGDQPQHF.

The chain uses TRBV9 and TRBJ1-2; no definite D call. Trimming shortened V by 6 bases and J by 0 bases, and 9 bases separated the two germline ends. The CDR3 has 13 amino acids. CDR1 is SGDLS, CDR2 YYNGEE, per germline. The CDR3 here is CASMSQANYGYTF. CDR3 bases: TGTGCCAGCATGAGCCAAGCTAACTATGGCTACACCTTC.

This chain uses TRBV6-1 with TRBJ1-6, with D uncertain. CDR3 size: 13 residues. Germline V gene sequence: CDR1 MNHNS, CDR2 SASEGT. The ends were cut back, 0 bases at V and 10 bases at J, with 7 bases in the middle. The CDR3 reads CASSEATRSPLHF. The CDR3 bases are TGTGCCAGCAGTGAAGCGACGAGGTCACCCCTCCACTTT.

The chain carries TRBV4-3 and TRBJ1-1, with 8 bases identical to TRBD1. After removal of 0 bases from V and 10 bases from J, the junction contained 7 bases not matched to a gene. Germline lookup yields CDR1 LGHNA and CDR2 YSLEER. The CDR3 spans 14 residues. The CDR3 region has the DNA TGCGCCAGCAGCCAAGATGGGAGGACAGGGAGAGCTTTCTTT. Translation gives CASSQDGRTGRAFF.

The chain is built from TRBV6-5 and TRBJ2-5; 8 bases are shared with TRBD1. The trim removed 6 bases at V and 5 bases at J, leaving 8 bases unmatched. The length of the CDR3 is 14 residues. Germline values: CDR1 MNHEY, CDR2 SVGAGI. CDR3 DNA: TGTGCCAGCAGCCAGACGACAGGGGTGGAGACCCAGTACTTC. This gives the protein CASSQTTGVETQYF.

The chain has TRBV2 and TRBJ1-2; perhaps TRBD1 as D (5 bases). V was pared by 7 bases and J by 7 bases, with 22 bases between. Germline values: CDR1 SNHLY, CDR2 FYNNEI. The CDR3 sequence is 15 residues long. The CDR3 bases are TGTGCCAGCACCACCGTGGGGGGGGGTAGTGGTGGCTACACCTTC. Translating gives CASTTVGGGSGGYTF.

This sequence joins TRBV19 and TRBJ1-3; D remains unclear. CDR1 LNHDA and CDR2 SQIVND come from the germline V gene (reference sequence). Trimming removed 7 bases from V and 1 base from J, with 11 bases in between. This CDR3 contains 14 residues. This CDR3 is CASTGSTSGNTIYF. CDR3 nucleotides: TGTGCCAGTACTGGGAGTACTTCTGGAAACACCATATATTTT.

The V and J genes are TRBV6-1 and TRBJ2-1, with D perhaps matching TRBD1 (6 bases). The CDR3 covers 15 residues. The V gene's germline CDR1 is MNHNS and CDR2 SASEGT. Between the trimmed V and J ends, which lost 3 bases and 4 bases, there was a span of 13 bases. The CDR3 nucleotides are TGTGCCAGCAGTGAGGCCTGGGACAATTACAATGAGCAGTTCTTC. This encodes CASSEAWDNYNEQFF.

The gene calls are TRBV15 and TRBJ1-5, with a tentative D call TRBD1 (6 bases). The V end was cut by 3 bases, the J end by 0 bases, with 12 bases between. This CDR3 spans 16 amino acids. Germline assignment: CDR1 LNHNV and CDR2 YYDKDF (reference sequence). DNA of the CDR3: TGTGCCACCAGCAGCACCAGGGGTCCTAGCAATCAGCCCCAGCATTTT. Protein sequence: CATSSTRGPSNQPQHF.

The genes are TRBV28 and TRBJ1-2, with a weak D call TRBD1 (6 bases). Germline V CDR1 and CDR2: MDHEN, SYDVKM. V was clipped by 2 bases and J by 6 bases, with 16 bases between them. This CDR3 is 15 amino acids long. Here the CDR3 reads CASSLRGAAGHGYTF. The DNA of the CDR3 is TGTGCCAGCAGTTTACGGGGGGCGGCCGGCCATGGCTACACCTTC.